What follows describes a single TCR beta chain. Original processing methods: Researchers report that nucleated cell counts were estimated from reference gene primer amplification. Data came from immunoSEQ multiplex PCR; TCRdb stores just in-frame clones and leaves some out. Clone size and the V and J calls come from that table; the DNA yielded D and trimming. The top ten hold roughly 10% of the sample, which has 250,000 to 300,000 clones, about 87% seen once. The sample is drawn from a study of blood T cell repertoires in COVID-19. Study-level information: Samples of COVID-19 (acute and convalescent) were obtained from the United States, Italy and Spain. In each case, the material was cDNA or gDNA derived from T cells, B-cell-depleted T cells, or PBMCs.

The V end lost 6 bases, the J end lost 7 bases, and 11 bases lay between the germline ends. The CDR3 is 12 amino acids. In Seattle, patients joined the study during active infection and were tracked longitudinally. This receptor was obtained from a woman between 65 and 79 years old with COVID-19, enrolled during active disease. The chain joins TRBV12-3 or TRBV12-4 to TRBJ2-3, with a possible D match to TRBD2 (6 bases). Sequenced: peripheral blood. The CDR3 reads CASSQEGYTQYF. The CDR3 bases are TGTGCCAGCAGCCAGGAGGGGTATACGCAGTATTTT.